This T cell receptor beta chain originates from a study of identical twins. Study results and limitations: For out-of-frame alpha sequences shared by twins, low generation probability was in excess. Without tracking the same donors, conclusions rested on cross-sectional statistical analysis. Cord blood beta clonotypes that were abundant carried fewer insertions, and memory repertoires showed no such trend.

Note on this clonotype: The antigen is unknown.

CDR1 and CDR2 from the germline V gene are LGHNA and YNFKEQ. The trim removed 6 bases at V and 9 bases at J, leaving 7 bases unmatched. The CDR3 is 14 amino acids. A universal primer binding site was introduced by template switching. The final cDNA contained unique molecular identifiers. TCRdb recomputed calls from the 5' RACE reads with MiXCR, one row per CDR3 protein. The sample lists roughly 1,500,000 distinct CDR3 sequences; around 33% were seen once. The receptor's source is a newborn girl in good health. The rearrangement uses TRBV4-2 and TRBJ2-1, with 11 bases identical to TRBD2. Sequences were obtained from cord blood. In DNA form, the CDR3 reads TGTGCCAGCAGGATAGCGGGAGGGCCTAGTGAGCAGTTCTTC. This gives the protein CASRIAGGPSEQFF.